These 25 T cell receptor beta chains originate from one sample sequenced in a study of shared clonotypes between healthy human individuals. Clones were sequenced by immunoSEQ multiplex PCR, and TCRdb holds only the in-frame ones, with some missing. The data contain over a million clones, approximately 96% of them singletons. Material for sequencing was naive CD4+ T cells sorted from blood. The sample's subset: CD45RA+ positively selected. Receptor source: a man younger than 45 in good health.

This chain connects TRBV7-9 to TRBJ2-1; D call uncertain. The V and J ends lost 2 bases and 10 bases respectively, with 12 bases between them. The CDR3 loop spans 13 amino acids. Germline V gene sequence: CDR1 SEHNR, CDR2 FQNEAQ (reference sequence). CDR3 coding DNA: TGTGCCAGCAGCTTACCCCAGTTAAAGGAGCAGTTCTTC. Translating it yields CASSLPQLKEQFF.

This chain links TRBV13 with TRBJ2-1; D is ambiguous. Deletions cut 2 bases from V and 0 bases from J, with 8 bases between. Germline assignment: CDR1 PRHDT and CDR2 FYEKMQ (reference sequence). The CDR3 loop spans 15 amino acids. CDR3 loop: CASSLLSSSYNEQFF. The CDR3 DNA sequence: TGTGCCAGCAGCTTACTGTCCAGCTCCTACAATGAGCAGTTCTTC.

The genes are TRBV5-1 and TRBJ2-7; TRBD1 might be the D (5 bases). Germline V gene sequence: CDR1 SGHRS, CDR2 YFSETQ. The V gene lost 5 bases and the J gene lost 3 bases, with 9 bases spanning the gap. This CDR3 is 12 amino acids long. CDR3 in DNA: TGCGCCAGCAGAGCTCAGGGCTACGAGCAGTACTTC. Protein: CASRAQGYEQYF.

V and J are TRBV2 and TRBJ1-2, with unresolved D. In germline, CDR1 is SNHLY, CDR2 FYNNEI. The CDR3 extends over 15 amino acids. Trimming removed 5 bases from V and 0 bases from J, with 13 bases in between. CDR3 amino acids: CASSLVGIANYGYTF. The CDR3 DNA follows: TGTGCCAGCAGTCTTGTTGGGATAGCTAACTATGGCTACACCTTC. Looking up the rest from reference TRBV2 and TRBJ1-2 gives the full variable domain: EPEVTQTPSHQVTQMGQEVILRCVPISNHLYFYWYRQILGQKVEFLVSFYNNEISEKSEIFDDQFSVERPDGSNFTLKIRSTKLEDSAMYFCASSLVGIANYGYTFGSGTRLTVV.

The rearrangement links TRBV28 to TRBJ1-2; D is ambiguous. V dropped 6 bases and J dropped 8 bases, with 16 bases sitting between them. Per the germline V gene, CDR1 is MDHEN and CDR2 is SYDVKM. The CDR3 runs to 13 residues. For the CDR3, the DNA is TGTGCCAGCAGACTCGTGGCAGCCGGCGGCTACACCTTC. It codes for CASRLVAAGGYTF.

V and J are TRBV5-5 and TRBJ2-1, with TRBD2 matching 9 bases. This CDR3 has 15 residues. V was pared by 3 bases and J by 15 bases, with 16 bases of the junction left unmatched. Germline CDR1 reads SGHKS; CDR2 reads YYEKEE (reference sequence). Here the CDR3 DNA reads TGTGCCAGCAGCTACGACCTGCTAGCGGGGACCTCAGGGTTCTTC. It translates to CASSYDLLAGTSGFF.

CDR3 DNA sequence: TGCAGCGTAGCCTACCCGGGACGAAGACAAGAGACCCAGTACTTC. As protein: CSVAYPGRRQETQYF. The rearrangement joins TRBV29-1 to TRBJ2-5, with D perhaps TRBD1 or TRBD2 (5 bases each). Germline assignment: CDR1 SQVTM and CDR2 ANQGSEA. The CDR3 is 15 residues long. Trimming shortened V by 6 bases and J by 2 bases, and 19 bases separated the two germline ends.

V usage is TRBV7-8 and J usage is TRBJ1-4; no firm D call. This CDR3 has 14 amino acids. V lost 1 base and J lost 6, with 9 bases in between. Germline V CDR1 and CDR2: SGHVS, FQNEAQ. The CDR3 DNA is TGTGCCAGCAGCTTAGGACGAGTGGATGAAAAACTGTTTTTT. The encoded protein is CASSLGRVDEKLFF.

As for this clone: This same CDR3 is encoded by further DNA sequences in the sample. The genes are TRBV11-3 and TRBJ2-3; TRBD2 is a possible D gene (5 bases). Germline V gene data show CDR1 as SGHNT and CDR2 as YENEEA. The CDR3 is 14 residues long. V lost 3 bases and J 0 bases, leaving 7 bases between the germline ends. CDR3 nucleotide sequence: TGTGCCAGCAGCTTGGGGAGCAGCACAGATACGCAGTATTTT. It translates to CASSLGSSTDTQYF.

The V call is TRBV19, the J call TRBJ2-3; 9 positions match TRBD1. The CDR3 totals 16 residues. Germline V lookup: CDR1 LNHDA, CDR2 SQIVND (reference sequence). V was pared by 4 bases and J by 4 bases, with 9 bases of the junction left unmatched. This CDR3 reads CASSKIGQGFADTQYF. CDR3 in DNA: TGTGCCAGTAGTAAGATCGGACAGGGGTTCGCAGATACGCAGTATTTT.

The CDR3, as DNA: TGTGCCAGCAGCTATTCCGGGACATTACCACAAGGAGGAGGCTACACCTTC. This codes for CASSYSGTLPQGGGYTF. The chain has TRBV7-3 and TRBJ1-2, with D maybe TRBD1 (6 bases). Germline values: CDR1 SGHTA, CDR2 FQGTGA. There are 17 residues in the CDR3. V was pared by 4 bases and J by 8 bases, with 26 bases between.

The V and J genes are TRBV9 and TRBJ2-3; 7 nucleotides agree with TRBD1. The V segment lost 4 bases and the J segment 0 bases; nucleotides outside the gene matches: 14. In germline, CDR1 is SGDLS, CDR2 YYNGEE. The CDR3 totals 18 residues. The chain's CDR3 is CASSPAQGTRTSTDTQYF. The CDR3 DNA is TGTGCCAGCAGCCCGGCACAGGGGACACGAACTAGCACAGATACGCAGTATTTT.

V is TRBV27 and J is TRBJ2-5, with no clear D. The germline V gene encodes CDR1 MNHEY and CDR2 SMNVEV (reference sequence). The CDR3 covers 14 residues. V was clipped by 3 bases and J by 0 bases, with 8 bases between them. The CDR3 reads CASSFTPYQETQYF. CDR3 coding DNA: TGTGCCAGCAGTTTCACCCCGTACCAAGAGACCCAGTACTTC.

This clone has just one count. The chain combines TRBV5-6 with TRBJ1-2; D gene uncertain. Germline CDR1 SGHDT, CDR2 YYEEEE. Trimming pared 4 bases from V and 4 bases from J, leaving 11 bases between. The CDR3 loop spans 13 amino acids. CDR3 sequence: CASSLDGLYGYTF. The CDR3 bases are TGTGCCAGCAGCCTTGACGGCCTCTATGGCTACACCTTC.

The chain is built from TRBV6-6 and TRBJ1-5, with D perhaps TRBD1 (6 bases). This CDR3 contains 16 residues. Germline CDR1 and CDR2: MNHNY and SVGAGI (reference sequence). Trimming cost V 5 bases and J 1 base, with 15 bases left between them. This CDR3 reads CASSTTTGTSNQPQHF. CDR3 in DNA: TGTGCCAGCAGTACGACCACCGGGACAAGCAATCAGCCCCAGCATTTT.

The V and J genes are TRBV5-4 and TRBJ2-2; possible D gene TRBD2, 6 bases. Germline V gives CDR1 SGHNT, CDR2 YYREEE (reference sequence). Trimming took 2 bases from V and 5 from J, leaving 13 bases between them. The CDR3 has 15 residues. In nucleotides, the CDR3 is TGTGCCAGCAGCTTTGGAGGGAGAGCGACCGGGGAGCTGTTTTTT. It codes for CASSFGGRATGELFF.

The V gene is TRBV6-5, the J gene TRBJ2-7; TRBD1 might be the D (5 bases). Trimming took 6 bases from V and 5 from J, leaving 11 bases between them. The CDR3 is made up of 12 amino acids. The germline V gene has CDR1 MNHEY and CDR2 SVGAGI. CDR3 sequence reads: CASSKTGHEQYF. The CDR3 region has the DNA TGTGCCAGCAGCAAAACAGGTCACGAGCAGTACTTC.

The sample holds one count of this clone. This chain connects TRBV18 to TRBJ2-1; TRBD2 matches 14 bases. This CDR3 spans 18 amino acids. CDR1 and CDR2 from the germline V gene are KGHSH and LQKENI. V was pared by 4 bases and J by 10 bases, with 15 bases of the junction left unmatched. The CDR3 is CASSQDREGLAGVREQFF. CDR3 nucleotides: TGTGCCAGCTCACAGGACAGGGAGGGACTAGCGGGAGTACGAGAGCAGTTCTTC.

This clone has a single count. This chain links TRBV20-1 with TRBJ1-1, with a tentative D call TRBD1 (6 bases). CDR1 is DFQATT, CDR2 SNEGSKA, per germline (reference sequence). The CDR3 has 11 amino acids. V was clipped by 4 bases and J by 4 bases, with 7 bases between them. CDR3 coding DNA: TGCAGTGCTAAGGGGGGCACTGAAGCTTTCTTT. Its translation is CSAKGGTEAFF.

Regarding this clone: This same CDR3 is encoded by further DNA sequences in the sample. As DNA, the CDR3 is TGTGCCAGCAGTGTAAAGAACACCGGGGAGCTGTTTTTT. Amino acid sequence: CASSVKNTGELFF. The rearrangement joins TRBV6-4 to TRBJ2-2, with no clear D. V dropped 4 bases and J dropped 1 base, with 4 bases sitting between them. The germline gives CDR1 MRHNA, CDR2 SNTAGT. The CDR3 runs 13 residues.

This sequence joins TRBV7-9 and TRBJ2-3; D is ambiguous. Germline V CDR1 and CDR2: SEHNR, FQNEAQ (reference sequence). The CDR3 extends over 12 amino acids. V lost 2 bases, J lost 6 bases, and 6 bases lay in between. CDR3 in DNA: TGTGCCAGCAGCTTACGTGTGGATACGCAGTATTTT. This translates into CASSLRVDTQYF.

This chain links TRBV5-8 with TRBJ2-7; 10 nucleotides align to TRBD1. The V gene's germline CDR1 is SGHTS and CDR2 YDEGEE. Trimming cost V 1 base and J 1 base; bases outside gene matches: 5. The CDR3 is made up of 16 amino acids. Here the CDR3 reads CASSLPGTGVSYEQYF. The CDR3 region has the DNA TGTGCCAGCAGCTTGCCGGGGACAGGGGTGTCCTACGAGCAGTACTTC.

The gene calls are TRBV5-1 and TRBJ2-7, with D tentatively TRBD2 (6 bases). The germline V and J ends were trimmed by 3 bases and 2 bases, with 21 bases remaining between them. This CDR3 has 17 amino acids. Germline V gives CDR1 SGHRS, CDR2 YFSETQ. The CDR3 DNA reads as TGCGCCAGCAGCTCACCCACCCTCAGCGGAGGGGCCTACGAGCAGTACTTC. Translated: CASSSPTLSGGAYEQYF. Full variable domain (remainder filled in from reference TRBV5-1 and TRBJ2-7): KAGVTQTPRYLIKTRGQQVTLSCSPISGHRSVSWYQQTPGQGLQFLFEYFSETQRNKGNFPGRFSGRQFSNSRSEMNVSTLELGDSALYLCASSSPTLSGGAYEQYFGPGTRLTVT.

This sequence joins TRBV29-1 and TRBJ1-1; D is perhaps TRBD1 (5 bases). Trimming took off 6 bases at V and 13 bases at J, with 21 bases between the two ends. Germline values: CDR1 SQVTM, CDR2 ANQGSEA. The CDR3 is 12 residues long. CDR3 coding DNA: TGCAGCGTCACCTCCGGGACGGGGAAGGATTTCTTT. It specifies CSVTSGTGKDFF.

The chain combines TRBV9 with TRBJ1-2, with a tentative D call TRBD1 (5 bases). Germline-derived CDR1 and CDR2 are SGDLS and YYNGEE. The ends were cut back, 4 bases at V and 4 bases at J, with 17 bases in the middle. CDR3 length: 15 residues. The CDR3 sequence: CASSTPGLPAYGYTF. In DNA, the CDR3 is TGTGCCAGCAGCACTCCAGGGTTACCAGCCTATGGCTACACCTTC.